A single sample gave rise to the 16 T cell receptor beta chains below, sequenced in a study of T cell repertoires in cytomegalovirus infection. TCRdb reprocessed the reads with MiXCR, giving one entry per CDR3 protein. The sample records approximately 600,000 distinct CDR3 sequences, roughly 43% being singletons. Their target antigens are unknown. The input for sequencing was cultured PBMCs, taken from culture after CMV antigen stimulation. These receptors originate from a human donor in good health (CMV status not recorded). Some clones in this sample may be carry-over from other donors' samples.

The V call is TRBV7-2, the J call TRBJ2-4; weak D call: TRBD1 (5 bases). V lost 5 bases to trimming and J lost 0 bases, with 11 bases between them. CDR1 SGHTA and CDR2 FQGNSA come from the germline V gene. The CDR3 is made up of 15 amino acids. The CDR3 is CASSQQERAKNIQYF. CDR3 nucleotide sequence: TGTGCCAGCAGCCAACAGGAGAGAGCCAAAAACATTCAGTACTTC.

A word on this clonotype: A junction boundary mismatches the germline segment, possibly from a read error. The V and J genes are TRBV5-6 and TRBJ2-5; the D gene is possibly TRBD2 (5 bases). Germline V gene sequence: CDR1 SGHDT, CDR2 YYEEEE. This CDR3 region has 11 residues. The CDR3: CASSLRETKYF. CDR3 DNA: TGTGCCAGCAGCCTGAGGGAGACCAAGTACTTC.

Many counts were recorded for this clonotype. The V gene is TRBV7-2, the J gene TRBJ1-1; no firm D call. CDR1 is SGHTA, CDR2 FQGNSA, per germline. This CDR3 has 15 residues. Trimming left V 3 bases short and J 1 base short, with 12 bases between. CDR3 nucleotides: TGTGCCAGCAGCTTTGGGGTGACTCCGAACACTGAAGCTTTCTTT. Its translation: CASSFGVTPNTEAFF.

The sample holds a few counts of this clonotype. The CDR3 bases are TGTGCCAGCAGTTTGTTTGTTAGCGGGGCTAAGCGGACCCAGTACTTC. This codes for CASSLFVSGAKRTQYF. The genes are TRBV12-3 or TRBV12-4 and TRBJ2-5; 8 bases map to TRBD2. This CDR3 contains 16 residues. Unmatched junction bases numbered 13, after V lost 3 bases and J lost 7 bases.

This chain uses TRBV4-2 with TRBJ2-1; 11 positions match TRBD1. V trimming: 0 bases; J trimming: 9 bases; junction bases outside the gene matches: 7. There are 16 residues in the CDR3. The germline CDR1 and CDR2 sequences are LGHNA and YNFKEQ. The CDR3: CASSQDSGQGAGEQFF. CDR3 sequence (DNA): TGTGCCAGCAGCCAAGATTCCGGACAGGGGGCGGGTGAGCAGTTCTTC.

V usage is TRBV20-1 and J usage is TRBJ2-1; 9 nucleotides line up with TRBD2. CDR1 DFQATT and CDR2 SNEGSKA come from the germline V gene (reference sequence). The CDR3 is made up of 18 amino acids. V dropped 8 bases and J dropped 4; count of bases not matched to a gene: 21. Written as DNA, the CDR3 is TGCAGTTCGCACGCGAGGATAAGGGATAGCGGGGGATACAATGAGCAGTTCTTC. It yields the protein CSSHARIRDSGGYNEQFF.

The chain joins TRBV12-3 or TRBV12-4 to TRBJ2-3, with a weak D call TRBD2 (5 bases). V was pared by 7 bases and J by 2 bases, with 13 bases between. The length of the CDR3 is 14 residues. CDR3 nucleotide sequence: TGTGCCAGCAATACGGGATACCACACAGATACGCAGTATTTT. This codes for CASNTGYHTDTQYF.

The rearrangement links TRBV20-1 to TRBJ1-4; 11 positions agree with TRBD1. The CDR3 loop spans 14 amino acids. Losses at the gene ends were 5 bases for V and 4 bases for J; bases not matched to a gene: 3. The V gene's germline CDR1 is DFQATT and CDR2 SNEGSKA (reference sequence). The DNA of the CDR3 is TGCAGTGCTGGACAGGGGGCGGTTAATGAAAAACTGTTTTTT. Translating it yields CSAGQGAVNEKLFF.

This clonotype showed up many times. This chain uses TRBV7-2 with TRBJ1-6; D may be TRBD1 (5 bases). V dropped 5 bases and J dropped 10 bases, with 18 bases sitting between them. The germline CDR1 and CDR2 sequences are SGHTA and FQGNSA. CDR3 length: 15 amino acids. CDR3 DNA sequence: TGTGCCAGCAGCCTCAGGACACCCCGAGGGTCACCCCTCCACTTT. Translation gives CASSLRTPRGSPLHF.

DNA of the CDR3: TGTGCCAGCAGTTTGTCAGAGGACAATGAGCAGTTCTTC. Translating it yields CASSLSEDNEQFF. V is TRBV27 and J is TRBJ2-1; D gene uncertain. CDR1 is MNHEY and CDR2 is SMNVEV in the germline V gene (reference sequence). The CDR3 extends over 13 amino acids. The V end was cut by 3 bases, the J end by 5 bases, with 8 bases between.

The chain recombines TRBV7-2 with TRBJ2-7; no firm D call. Germline CDR1 and CDR2: SGHTA and FQGNSA. The CDR3 is 14 residues long. V was trimmed by 1 base and J by 5 bases, leaving 12 bases between them. The chain's CDR3 is CASSLGVGPDEQYF. The DNA of the CDR3 is TGTGCCAGCAGCTTAGGAGTAGGGCCCGACGAGCAGTACTTC.

The chain joins TRBV5-6 to TRBJ2-7; 7 positions match TRBD2. After removal of 0 bases from V and 2 bases from J, the junction contained 8 bases not matched to a gene. The CDR3 length is 16 residues. Germline V gene sequence: CDR1 SGHDT, CDR2 YYEEEE. The CDR3 loop reads CASSLARGAGPYEQYF. The CDR3 region has the DNA TGTGCCAGCAGCTTGGCCCGAGGAGCGGGGCCCTACGAGCAGTACTTC.

The chain is built from TRBV27 and TRBJ2-1; the D is unclear. This CDR3 contains 13 residues. Germline CDR1 and CDR2: MNHEY and SMNVEV (reference sequence). Trimming took off 1 base at V and 6 bases at J, with 7 bases between the two ends. The CDR3 sequence is CASSLLGPNEQFF. The CDR3, as DNA: TGTGCCAGCAGTTTATTGGGTCCCAATGAGCAGTTCTTC.

In DNA, the CDR3 is TGTGCCAGCAGTTACGGGGTCGTAACGGATGGGCAGCCCCAGCATTTT. The encoded protein is CASSYGVVTDGQPQHF. V usage is TRBV6-1 and J usage is TRBJ1-5; D gene unclear. CDR1 is MNHNS and CDR2 is SASEGT in the germline V gene. V lost 5 bases to trimming and J lost 7 bases, with 21 bases between them. CDR3 length: 16 residues.

A few counts support this clonotype. The chain joins TRBV7-8 to TRBJ2-1, with 14 nucleotides matching TRBD2. The CDR3 runs 16 residues. V dropped 8 bases and J dropped 2; count of bases not matched to a gene: 5. CDR1 and CDR2 from the germline V gene are SGHVS and FQNEAQ. The CDR3 sequence: CASGLAGGGAYNEQFF. The CDR3 coding sequence is TGTGCCAGCGGACTAGCGGGGGGCGGCGCCTACAATGAGCAGTTCTTC. The whole variable domain, remainder taken from reference TRBV7-8 and TRBJ2-1, is GAGVSQSPRYKVAKRGQDVALRCDPISGHVSLFWYQQALGQGPEFLTYFQNEAQLDKSGLPSDRFFAERPEGSVSTLKIQRTQQEDSAVYLCASGLAGGGAYNEQFFGPGTRLTVL.

This clonotype was seen a few times. The gene calls are TRBV20-1 and TRBJ2-4, with D unresolved. V lost 1 base and J 0 bases, leaving 10 bases between the germline ends. Germline V CDR1 and CDR2: DFQATT, SNEGSKA (reference sequence). The CDR3 runs to 15 residues. The CDR3 nucleotides are TGCAGTGCTAGAGTCAATGGGCAAGCCAAAAACATTCAGTACTTC. It encodes CSARVNGQAKNIQYF.